A selection of T cell receptor beta chains follows, all from one sample in a study of blood T cell repertoires in COVID-19. Using immunoSEQ multiplex PCR, the repertoire was profiled, and TCRdb retains in-frame clones only, with some absent. The table records roughly 400,000 clones, less than 95% of them present only once. Specimen: PBMCs or T cells enriched from blood (not recorded which). Receptor source: a man aged 18-30 years who had recovered from COVID-19. CDR3s include the opening cysteine and the closing phenylalanine or tryptophan. A D gene is named only where the DNA matches it firmly. Size is omitted from some rows. Given values are once, few, many or a class for expanded clones.

D,size,J,V,CDR3,DNA
TRBD1,NA,TRBJ1-1,TRBV12-3/TRBV12-4,CASQGANTEAFF,TGTGCCAGCCAGGGGGCGAACACTGAAGCTTTCTTT
NA,NA,TRBJ2-2,TRBV7-9,CASSSSGAIPGELFF,TGTGCCAGCAGCAGTAGCGGAGCCATCCCCGGGGAGCTGTTTTTT
NA,NA,TRBJ1-5,TRBV6-5,CASSPAGAHQPQHF,TGTGCCAGCAGCCCAGCAGGGGCCCATCAGCCCCAGCATTTT
TRBD2,NA,TRBJ2-7,TRBV4-1,CASSQELAAYEQYF,TGCGCCAGCAGCCAAGAGCTAGCGGCCTACGAGCAGTACTTC
NA,NA,TRBJ1-5,TRBV19,CASSTGRESNQPQHF,TGTGCCAGTAGTACCGGGAGGGAAAGCAATCAGCCCCAGCATTTT
NA,NA,TRBJ1-5,TRBV30,CAWTSSLDQPQHF,TGTGCCTGGACCTCATCACTTGATCAGCCCCAGCATTTT
NA,NA,TRBJ2-1,TRBV12-3/TRBV12-4,CASSYGGNEQFF,TGTGCCAGCAGTTACGGCGGGAATGAGCAGTTCTTC
TRBD1,NA,TRBJ1-3,TRBV30,CAWARTGGNTIYF,TGTGCCTGGGCCCGGACAGGGGGAAACACCATATATTTT
NA,NA,TRBJ2-4,TRBV11-3,CASSLALQQAGNIQYF,TGTGCCAGCAGCTTAGCCCTCCAGCAGGCTGGAAACATTCAGTACTTC
NA,once,TRBJ2-2,TRBV29-1,CSVVRESNTGELFF,TGCAGCGTTGTACGGGAATCGAACACCGGGGAGCTGTTTTTT
NA,NA,TRBJ1-1,TRBV6-4,CASTPGKAEAFF,TGTGCCAGCACCCCGGGGAAGGCTGAAGCTTTCTTT
TRBD1,NA,TRBJ2-7,TRBV5-1,CASSLGTGGSYEQYF,TGCGCCAGCAGCTTGGGAACAGGGGGCTCCTACGAGCAGTACTTC
TRBD2,NA,TRBJ2-3,TRBV19,CASSMGLGGTDTQYF,TGTGCCAGTAGTATGGGACTAGGCGGCACAGATACGCAGTATTTT
NA,once,TRBJ2-3,TRBV29-1,CSVLGHHTDTQYF,TGCAGCGTTCTAGGCCACCACACAGATACGCAGTATTTT
NA,NA,TRBJ2-3,TRBV3-1/TRBV3-2,CASSLSVPFMNTDTQYF,TGTGCCAGCAGTCTTTCAGTTCCTTTTATGAACACGGATACGCAGTATTTT
NA,NA,TRBJ1-2,TRBV19,CASSMRSSESYTF,TGTGCCAGTAGTATGAGGTCTAGCGAGAGCTACACCTTC
NA,few,TRBJ1-4,TRBV6-5,CASSLTGYGEKLFF,TGTGCCAGCAGCCTGACAGGATATGGGGAAAAACTGTTTTTT
NA,NA,TRBJ2-7,TRBV27,CASSPGRSYEQYF,TGTGCCAGCAGTCCAGGGCGATCCTACGAGCAGTACTTC
TRBD1,NA,TRBJ2-7,TRBV7-2,CASSSRTGGSEQYF,TGTGCCAGCAGCTCCCGGACAGGGGGCTCCGAGCAGTACTTC
NA,NA,TRBJ1-1,TRBV9,CASSASGVTANTEAFF,TGTGCCAGCAGCGCATCAGGTGTAACTGCGAACACTGAAGCTTTCTTT
NA,NA,TRBJ1-4,TRBV30,CAWRARGNEKLFF,TGTGCCTGGAGGGCACGGGGAAATGAAAAACTGTTTTTT
NA,NA,TRBJ1-6,TRBV10-3,CAITDTNSPLHF,TGTGCCATCACCGACACTAATTCACCCCTCCACTTT